These 17 T cell receptor beta chains were all obtained from the same sample, sequenced in a study of spatial heterogeneity in lung cancer (dated by TCRdb to about 2019). Beyond this particular receptor, the publication reports: The number of expanded intratumoral alpha and beta TCRs correlated with the tumor nonsynonymous mutation count.

Taken with the paper, the label for time point translates to: sample taken at primary tumor resection. The receptor library was made with 5' RACE. TCRdb lists the instrument as NextSeq 500. The public sequencing data were trimmed at Q25 with fastp and processed into clonotypes with MiXCR by TCRdb, which kept only in-frame beta chains. Rows are combined by CDR3 protein, so each entry shows the most common genes and DNA. The sample table contains about 25,000 distinct CDR3 sequences; only one count was recorded for 8.8% of them. The ten largest account for around 7% of the sample. What these receptors recognize is not known. Material: lung tumor tissue, obtained at surgery. Receptor source: a male donor with early-stage non-small cell lung cancer.

This clonotype came up many times. This rearrangement joins TRBV5-1 to TRBJ2-5, with TRBD1 matching over 8 bases. CDR3 size: 13 residues. CDR1 SGHRS and CDR2 YFSETQ come from the germline V gene. The V and J ends lost 7 bases and 1 base, in that order; junction bases with no gene match: 3. CDR3 protein: CASSQGVQETQYF. The CDR3 DNA follows: TGCGCCAGCTCACAGGGGGTCCAAGAGACCCAGTACTTC.

The chain carries TRBV20-1 and TRBJ2-4; D is uncertain. Between the trimmed V and J ends, which lost 2 bases and 7 bases, there was a span of 12 bases. The CDR3 runs 13 residues. Germline V gene data show CDR1 as DFQATT and CDR2 as SNEGSKA (reference sequence). CDR3 DNA sequence: TGCAGTGCTAGATATTTACTTGGGAACATTCAGTACTTC. Amino acid sequence: CSARYLLGNIQYF.

This chain links TRBV5-4 with TRBJ2-5; possibly TRBD1 for D (5 bases). Trimming took off 2 bases at V and 5 bases at J, with 13 bases between the two ends. Germline values: CDR1 SGHNT, CDR2 YYREEE (reference sequence). The CDR3 runs to 14 residues. CDR3 in amino acids: CASSFRAVTETQYF. DNA for the CDR3: TGTGCCAGCAGCTTCAGGGCGGTTACCGAGACCCAGTACTTC.

This clonotype was picked up a small number of times. CDR3 amino acids: CASSFRTATSGEQFF. For the CDR3, the DNA is TGTGCCAGCAGTTTCCGGACAGCAACCTCCGGTGAGCAGTTCTTC. V usage is TRBV6-2 or TRBV6-3 and J usage is TRBJ2-1, with D possibly being TRBD1 (6 bases). V dropped 4 bases and J dropped 9 bases, with 19 bases sitting between them. Germline V gene lookup returns CDR1 MNHEY and CDR2 SVGEGT. The CDR3 runs 15 residues.

This clonotype was seen many times. V usage is TRBV20-1 and J usage is TRBJ1-5; perhaps TRBD1 as D (6 bases). The V and J ends lost 3 bases and 0 bases respectively, with 12 bases between them. The CDR3 length is 15 residues. Germline V gives CDR1 DFQATT, CDR2 SNEGSKA (reference sequence). The DNA for the CDR3 is TGCAGTGCTAGGTCCAGGGGTTTTAGCAATCAGCCCCAGCATTTT. This codes for CSARSRGFSNQPQHF.

This clonotype was observed at least ten times. This chain links TRBV7-9 with TRBJ1-5; no clear D gene. CDR3 length: 12 amino acids. The germline V and J ends were trimmed by 8 bases and 3 bases, with 8 bases remaining between them. Germline V CDR1 and CDR2: SEHNR, FQNEAQ (reference sequence). The chain's CDR3 is CASCQNNQPQHF. In nucleotides, the CDR3 is TGTGCCAGCTGCCAAAACAATCAGCCCCAGCATTTT.

V usage is TRBV11-2 and J usage is TRBJ2-1; 11 bases align to TRBD2. Unmatched junction bases numbered 4, after V lost 6 bases and J lost 9 bases. CDR1 is SGHAT and CDR2 is FQNNGV in the germline V gene. The CDR3 consists of 13 residues. The CDR3 sequence is CASRIAGGVEQFF. The CDR3 bases are TGTGCCAGCAGGATAGCGGGAGGGGTTGAGCAGTTCTTC.

This clonotype was seen repeatedly, ten times or more. V is TRBV12-3 or TRBV12-4 and J is TRBJ1-4; D is perhaps TRBD1 (5 bases). Between the trimmed V and J ends, which lost 2 bases and 8 bases, there was a span of 18 bases. The CDR3 spans 16 residues. In DNA, the CDR3 is TGTGCCAGCAGTTTAAGATCCGGGGGAACGGGGGAAAAACTGTTTTTT. Translating it yields CASSLRSGGTGEKLFF.

This clonotype was recorded many times. The chain is built from TRBV6-5 and TRBJ2-7, with a weak D call TRBD2 (6 bases). The CDR3 totals 16 residues. V was pared by 0 bases and J by 3 bases, with 15 bases between. Germline values: CDR1 MNHEY, CDR2 SVGAGI. The CDR3 loop reads CASSYSAGSRGYEQYF. The CDR3 nucleotides read TGTGCCAGCAGTTACTCGGCGGGGAGCCGGGGCTACGAGCAGTACTTC.

V gene TRBV12-3 or TRBV12-4 combines with J gene TRBJ1-5, with D perhaps matching TRBD1 (6 bases). Trimming shortened V by 6 bases and J by 7 bases, and 10 bases separated the two germline ends. This CDR3 has 12 amino acids. The CDR3 DNA reads as TGTGCCAGCAGCTCAGGGGTGCAGCCCCAGCATTTT. This translates into CASSSGVQPQHF.

The chain uses TRBV5-1 and TRBJ2-3; D gene unclear. Trimming took off 5 bases at V and 2 bases at J, with 9 bases between the two ends. CDR1 and CDR2 from the germline V gene are SGHRS and YFSETQ. This CDR3 region has 13 residues. CDR3 bases: TGCGCCAGCAGTTTAGGGAACACAGATACGCAGTATTTT. Protein sequence: CASSLGNTDTQYF.

The J gene is TRBJ1-2, the V gene TRBV28; the D gene is possibly TRBD1 (6 bases). Germline values: CDR1 MDHEN, CDR2 SYDVKM. The CDR3 has 13 amino acids. Trimming removed 2 bases at V and 7 bases at J, with 11 bases between. This chain's CDR3 is CASSLIWTAGYTF. CDR3 bases: TGTGCCAGCAGTTTAATATGGACAGCTGGCTACACCTTC.

By its share, this clonotype is medium-sized. CDR3 nucleotide sequence: TGTGCCAGCAGCCCGGGACAGTCAAGGACCCAGTACTTC. This codes for CASSPGQSRTQYF. V gene TRBV28 combines with J gene TRBJ2-5, with 7 positions matching TRBD1. V lost 6 bases, J lost 7 bases, and 8 bases stayed unmatched. Germline loops: CDR1 MDHEN, CDR2 SYDVKM. The CDR3 is 13 residues long.

In this sample, this clonotype turned up a few times. V is TRBV7-2 and J is TRBJ1-5; D is ambiguous. The V gene lost 3 bases and the J gene lost 7 bases, with 13 bases spanning the gap. Germline values: CDR1 SGHTA, CDR2 FQGNSA. The CDR3 has 14 residues. The CDR3 is CASSLVGRGQPQHF. In nucleotides, the CDR3 is TGTGCCAGCAGCTTGGTAGGGCGGGGACAGCCCCAGCATTTT. Full variable domain (outside the CDR3, taken from reference TRBV7-2 and TRBJ1-5): GAGVSQSPSNKVTEKGKDVELRCDPISGHTALYWYRQSLGQGLEFLIYFQGNSAPDKSGLPSDRFSAERTGGSVSTLTIQRTQQEDSAVYLCASSLVGRGQPQHFGDGTRLSIL.

The sample holds many counts of this clonotype. The CDR3 coding sequence is TGCAGTGCTAGCTTGGGACTAGGGTCGGATGAGCAGTTCTTC. This gives the protein CSASLGLGSDEQFF. The rearrangement uses TRBV20-1 and TRBJ2-1; 8 positions agree with TRBD2. The V gene's germline CDR1 is DFQATT and CDR2 SNEGSKA (reference sequence). The CDR3 extends over 14 amino acids. After removal of 3 bases from V and 8 bases from J, the junction contained 9 bases not matched to a gene.

This clonotype was observed many times. The chain is built from TRBV20-1 and TRBJ1-6; D not certain. The CDR3 is 14 residues long. V was cut by 5 bases and J by 8 bases, with 16 bases left in between. CDR1 DFQATT and CDR2 SNEGSKA come from the germline V gene (reference sequence). The CDR3 reads CSAPTGRVDSPLHF. CDR3 bases: TGCAGTGCTCCCACGGGTAGGGTGGATTCACCCCTCCACTTT.

This clonotype was counted at least ten times. This chain joins TRBV7-6 and TRBJ2-1; tentative D call: TRBD1 (5 bases). This CDR3 comprises 15 residues. Germline CDR1 SGHVS, CDR2 FNYEAQ. V lost 5 bases and J 4 bases, leaving 15 bases between the germline ends. DNA of the CDR3: TGTGCCAGCAGCCCTGTTCTTCAGGGATACAATGAGCAGTTCTTC. Translated, it gives CASSPVLQGYNEQFF.